This TCR beta chain comes out of a study of T cells in localized non-small cell lung cancer. Study outcomes and limitations: Adjacent lung had a median around 50 of the 100 largest tumor clones. Among the tissues sampled, uninvolved adjacent lung had the highest T cell clonality, above tumor. Among blood samples, higher T cell density accompanied longer overall survival.

With regard to this clone: Its target is unknown.

In germline, CDR1 is SGHKS, CDR2 YYEKEE (reference sequence). Losses at the gene ends were 4 bases for V and 3 bases for J; bases not matched to a gene: 13. CDR3 length equals 17 residues. Generated by immunoSEQ multiplex PCR, the TCRdb table keeps only in-frame clones and is missing some. Found here are about 74,000 clones, 65% to 85% of them singletons; the top ten hold 1.3%. The sample consisted of peripheral blood, taken before any cancer treatment. This TCR was sampled from a female donor aged 60 or older with stage I lung adenocarcinoma. This rearrangement joins TRBV5-5 to TRBJ1-2; the match to TRBD1 covers 9 bases. The CDR3 sequence: CASSPFRDRVGDYGYTF. DNA for the CDR3: TGTGCCAGCAGCCCCTTTAGGGACAGGGTGGGAGACTATGGCTACACCTTC. The full variable domain, in which reference TRBV5-5 and TRBJ1-2 provide the parts outside the CDR3, is DAGVTQSPTHLIKTRGQQVTLRCSPISGHKSVSWYQQVLGQGPQFIFQYYEKEERGRGNFPDRFSARQFPNYSSELNVNALLLGDSALYLCASSPFRDRVGDYGYTFGSGTRLTVV.